The 4 T cell receptor beta chains reported below all come from one sample, sequenced in a study of shared clonotypes between healthy human individuals. Only in-frame clones appear in the TCRdb table, and some are missing; sequencing was by immunoSEQ multiplex PCR. The sample contains more than 400,000 clones, 95% to 97% of which appear only once. Material for sequencing was naive CD4+ T cells sorted from blood. Subset meaning: CD45RA+ positively selected. The receptors come from a woman aged 30 to 39 in good health.

This clone was observed once. This rearrangement joins TRBV5-4 to TRBJ2-7, with 10 bases that match TRBD1. The trim removed 3 bases at V and 4 bases at J, leaving 10 bases unmatched. CDR1 SGHNT and CDR2 YYREEE come from the germline V gene (reference sequence). The CDR3 is 16 residues long. The CDR3 sequence is CASSYYKGQGSYEQYF. The DNA of the CDR3 is TGTGCCAGCAGCTACTATAAGGGACAGGGGAGTTACGAGCAGTACTTC.

This chain connects TRBV5-1 to TRBJ2-7; 7 bases are shared with TRBD2. The ends lost 4 bases at V and 4 bases at J; junction bases unmatched: 5. The V gene's germline CDR1 is SGHRS and CDR2 YFSETQ. The CDR3 is made up of 13 amino acids. Here the CDR3 DNA reads TGCGCCAGCAGCACCGGGACTACTTACGAGCAGTACTTC. Its protein is CASSTGTTYEQYF.

CDR3 DNA: TGTGCCAGCAGTTTGTCCGTTGGGTTTTGGGGAAACACCATATATTTT. This encodes CASSLSVGFWGNTIYF. The chain combines TRBV28 with TRBJ1-3; D is ambiguous. The CDR3 is 16 amino acids. Trimming stripped 3 bases from V and 4 bases from J, with 16 bases between. Germline V gene data show CDR1 as MDHEN and CDR2 as SYDVKM.

This chain links TRBV4-2 with TRBJ2-5; D gene uncertain. The J call may be wrong; the DNA end is better matched by TRBJ2-7. The CDR3 is made up of 17 amino acids. Germline CDR1 reads LGHNA; CDR2 reads YNFKEQ. The CDR3 here is CASSQESLGRTTYEQYF. DNA of the CDR3: TGTGCCAGCAGCCAAGAGTCTCTTGGGCGGACCACCTACGAGCAGTACTTC.